Listed here is a single T cell receptor beta chain. This specimen comes from a study of technical replicates of blood from a handful of donors. Profiling relied on immunoSEQ multiplex PCR, and the TCRdb table lists in-frame clones only, not all of them. The data show tens of thousands of clones, around 96% seen once. Trimming removed 0 bases from V and 4 bases from J, with 12 bases in between. Germline V gene lookup returns CDR1 MRHNA and CDR2 SNTAGT. The CDR3 consists of 15 residues. Sequenced material: T cells isolated from PBMCs. This chain joins TRBV6-4 and TRBJ1-2; D not resolved. This receptor was identified in a human donor in good health. In nucleotides, the CDR3 is TGTGCCAGCAGTGACTCGAGGGCCGGAGCCTATGGCTACACCTTC. This translates into CASSDSRAGAYGYTF.